The source of this T cell receptor (beta chain) is a study of OX40 agonist ivuxolimab in advanced cancers. About the study: Patients were dosed with the agonistic anti-OX40 (CD134) antibody ivuxolimab. Study-wide results and caveats: Nonresponders, in some cases, also had low normalized T-cell clonal expansion.

Measured with immunoSEQ multiplex PCR; TCRdb has only the in-frame clones, and not every one. The sample includes fewer than 75,000 clones, about 85% of them seen just once. V dropped 3 bases and J dropped 5 bases, with 7 bases sitting between them. This CDR3 spans 12 amino acids. Germline V gives CDR1 ENHRY, CDR2 SYGVKD. In regard to this clone: Its antigen is not identified.

This chain connects TRBV10-3 to TRBJ1-2; D gene unclear. The specimen was CD4+ or CD8+ T cells sorted from blood, collected in a trial of the OX40 agonist ivuxolimab. This sequence originates from an adult with an advanced solid tumor such as melanoma, head and neck, liver or kidney cancer. Here the CDR3 DNA reads TGTGCCATCAGTGAAGGAGATTATGGCTACACCTTC. It yields the protein CAISEGDYGYTF.